Below, 10 T cell receptor beta chains from the same sample are listed, as sequenced in a study of cytomegalovirus exposure and HLA in healthy donors. PCR employed 60 Vbeta and 13 Jbeta primers. TCRdb keeps only in-frame clones here, not all; method: immunoSEQ multiplex PCR. The sample includes approximately 170,000 clones, around 80% seen only once; the top ten take about 4.9%. The sample consisted of PBMCs. The origin of the receptors is a male donor in good health and CMV-seronegative.

In DNA form, the CDR3 reads TGTGCCAGTAGTATAGATCTGCCCGGGGGGAACTACAATGAGCAGTTCTTC. Translation: CASSIDLPGGNYNEQFF. The chain combines TRBV19 with TRBJ2-1; 7 bases are a match to TRBD2. V lost 0 bases and J lost 3; bases outside the gene matches: 8. The germline V gene encodes CDR1 LNHDA and CDR2 SQIVND (reference sequence). The length of the CDR3 is 17 residues.

The chain joins TRBV10-3 to TRBJ2-1; possible D gene TRBD2, 6 bases. CDR1 and CDR2 from the germline V gene are ENHRY and SYGVKD. V was shortened by 5 bases and J by 8 bases, with 13 bases between the two germline ends. CDR3 length equals 13 residues. The DNA of the CDR3 is TGTGCCATCAGTCCCAACGGCGGGGATGAGCAGTTCTTC. Protein: CAISPNGGDEQFF.

The chain couples TRBV5-1 to TRBJ2-1; D may be TRBD1 (5 bases). The CDR3 is made up of 15 amino acids. V was clipped by 2 bases and J by 2 bases, with 11 bases between them. The germline V gene encodes CDR1 SGHRS and CDR2 YFSETQ. The CDR3: CASSLIGVAYNEQFF. The CDR3 DNA sequence: TGCGCCAGCAGCTTAATAGGGGTAGCCTACAATGAGCAGTTCTTC.

This clone was detected only once. V gene TRBV6-1 combines with J gene TRBJ1-1; 7 nucleotides match TRBD1. The CDR3 is 15 amino acids. V trimming: 3 bases; J trimming: 1 base; junction bases outside the gene matches: 5. Germline CDR1 is MNHNS and CDR2 is SASEGT. This CDR3 reads CASSDKGQPNTEAFF. In DNA form, the CDR3 reads TGTGCCAGCAGTGATAAGGGACAGCCGAACACTGAAGCTTTCTTT.

The chain uses TRBV14 and TRBJ1-3, with D unclear. V lost 1 base, J lost 0 bases, and 7 bases lay in between. The germline V gene has CDR1 SGHDN and CDR2 FVKESK. The CDR3 is 15 amino acids. In DNA, the CDR3 is TGTGCCAGCAGCCAAGGACTGGGCTCTGGAAACACCATATATTTT. This codes for CASSQGLGSGNTIYF.

The genes are TRBV23-1 and TRBJ1-1; 7 nucleotides align to TRBD1. TRBV23-1 is recorded as an ORF, its role being uncertain. This CDR3 has 14 residues. Unmatched junction bases numbered 3, after V lost 0 bases and J lost 5 bases. The CDR3 nucleotides are TGCGCCAGCAGTCAATCGCCAGGGGGTACTGAAGCTTTCTTT. Its translation is CASSQSPGGTEAFF.

V usage is TRBV7-9 and J usage is TRBJ2-7; TRBD1 aligns across 10 bases. The CDR3 is 16 residues long. V trimming: 4 bases; J trimming: 4 bases; junction bases outside the gene matches: 10. Per the germline V gene, CDR1 is SEHNR and CDR2 is FQNEAQ (reference sequence). CDR3 DNA sequence: TGTGCCAGCAGCTCAGGACCCGGGACAGGGGATTACGAGCAGTACTTC. It codes for CASSSGPGTGDYEQYF.

The chain uses TRBV11-1 and TRBJ2-1; 11 nucleotides agree with TRBD2. CDR1 and CDR2 (germline): SGHAT, FQDESV (reference sequence). The CDR3 contains 15 residues. Unmatched junction bases numbered 8, after V lost 3 bases and J lost 10 bases. CDR3 protein: CASSFKGLAAKEQFF. The CDR3 DNA sequence: TGTGCCAGCAGCTTTAAGGGACTAGCGGCGAAAGAGCAGTTCTTC. Variable domain in full (rest from reference TRBV11-1 and TRBJ2-1): EAEVAQSPRYKITEKSQAVAFWCDPISGHATLYWYRQILGQGPELLVQFQDESVVDDSQLPKDRFSAERLKGVDSTLKIQPAELGDSAMYLCASSFKGLAAKEQFFGPGTRLTVL.

The chain uses TRBV7-9 and TRBJ2-7; D is ambiguous. Germline CDR1 and CDR2: SEHNR and FQNEAQ (reference sequence). The CDR3 contains 13 residues. The V end was cut by 1 base, the J end by 5 bases, with 9 bases between. The CDR3 region is CASSLDGSDEQYF. Here the CDR3 DNA reads TGTGCCAGCAGCTTAGATGGCAGCGACGAGCAGTACTTC.

This chain uses TRBV7-9 with TRBJ2-7, with D unclear. V was clipped by 6 bases and J by 3 bases, with 12 bases between them. The germline CDR1 and CDR2 sequences are SEHNR and FQNEAQ (reference sequence). This CDR3 comprises 13 residues. CDR3 in amino acids: CASRDTLFYEQYF. CDR3 DNA: TGTGCCAGCAGAGATACTCTCTTCTACGAGCAGTACTTC.